This T cell receptor beta chain was captured in a study of CD8 T cells in Susac syndrome. Study-level background: Sequencing included Susac syndrome patients, about six of them with active disease and under 10 in remission. Patients with Susac syndrome, at blood draw, were therapy-naive, on corticosteroids, or on intravenous immunoglobulin alone.

After extraction with the RNeasy kit, roughly 0.45 to 1 ug of the RNA was reverse transcribed using random hexamers. A multiplex approach, immunoSEQ multiplex PCR, amplified TCR beta CDR3 across 54 Vbeta and 13 Jbeta. Each CDR3 protein gets one entry after TCRdb re-called the immunoSEQ multiplex PCR reads with MiXCR. Seen here are 150,000 or so distinct CDR3 sequences, 90% to 95% observed once, and the top ten hold roughly 0.15%. This clonotype was observed once. The receptor's source is a human donor with Susac syndrome. Specimen: CD4+ T cells from PBMCs.

CDR3: CASGFIGSEQFF. The CDR3 DNA is TGTGCCAGCGGCTTTATAGGGTCTGAGCAGTTCTTC. The chain links TRBV6-5 to TRBJ2-1, with D uncertain. V was pared by 8 bases and J by 9 bases, with 14 bases between. Germline CDR1 reads MNHEY; CDR2 reads SVGAGI. The length of the CDR3 is 12 residues.